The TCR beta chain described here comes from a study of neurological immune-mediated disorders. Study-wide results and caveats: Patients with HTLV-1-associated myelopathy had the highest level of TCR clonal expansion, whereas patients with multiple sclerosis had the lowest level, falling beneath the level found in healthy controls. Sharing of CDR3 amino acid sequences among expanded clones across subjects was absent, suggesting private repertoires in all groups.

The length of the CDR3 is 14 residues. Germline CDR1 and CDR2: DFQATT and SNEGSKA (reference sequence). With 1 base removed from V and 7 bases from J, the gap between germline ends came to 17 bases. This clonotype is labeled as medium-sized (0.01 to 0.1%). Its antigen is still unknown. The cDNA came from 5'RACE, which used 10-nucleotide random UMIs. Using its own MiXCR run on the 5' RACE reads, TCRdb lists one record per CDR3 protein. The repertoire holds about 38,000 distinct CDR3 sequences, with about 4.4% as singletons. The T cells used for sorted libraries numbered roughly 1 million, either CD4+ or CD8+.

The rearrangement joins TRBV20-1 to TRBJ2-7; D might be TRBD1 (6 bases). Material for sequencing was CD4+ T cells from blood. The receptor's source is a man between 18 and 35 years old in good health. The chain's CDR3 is CSARVRQGQGEQYF. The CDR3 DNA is TGCAGTGCTAGAGTTCGTCAGGGGCAGGGGGAGCAGTACTTC.